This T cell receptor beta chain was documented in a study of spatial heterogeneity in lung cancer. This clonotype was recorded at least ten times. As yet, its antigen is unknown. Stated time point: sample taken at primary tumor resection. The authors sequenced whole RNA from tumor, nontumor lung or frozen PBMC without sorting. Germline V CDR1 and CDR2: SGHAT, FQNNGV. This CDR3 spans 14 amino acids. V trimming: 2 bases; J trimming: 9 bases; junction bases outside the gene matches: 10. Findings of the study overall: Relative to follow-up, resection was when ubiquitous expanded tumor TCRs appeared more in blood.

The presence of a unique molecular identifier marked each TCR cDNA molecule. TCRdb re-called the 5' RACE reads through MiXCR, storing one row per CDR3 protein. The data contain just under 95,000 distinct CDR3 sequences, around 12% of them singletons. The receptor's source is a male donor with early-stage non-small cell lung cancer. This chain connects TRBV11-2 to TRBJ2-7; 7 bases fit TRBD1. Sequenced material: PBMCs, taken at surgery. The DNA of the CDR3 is TGTGCCAGCAGCTTACGGGACAGCTCCTGGGGGCAGTACTTC. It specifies CASSLRDSSWGQYF. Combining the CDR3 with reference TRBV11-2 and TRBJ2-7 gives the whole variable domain EAGVAQSPRYKIIEKRQSVAFWCNPISGHATLYWYQQILGQGPKLLIQFQNNGVVDDSQLPKDRFSAERLKGVDSTLKIQPAKLEDSAVYLCASSLRDSSWGQYFGPGTRLTVT.